This TCR beta chain came from a study of T cells after yellow fever vaccination. Study-wide results and caveats: Only a minor proportion of clonotypes was detected across both CD4 and CD8 compartments.

The V gene end was trimmed by 2 bases and the J gene end by 2 bases; junction bases not matched to a gene: 3. Germline V gives CDR1 MNHEY, CDR2 SMNVEV (reference sequence). The CDR3 loop spans 15 amino acids. This clonotype was counted at least ten times. Antigen specificity is unknown. TCR cDNA, made by 5'RACE template switching, carried an added universal primer site and UMIs. TCRdb analysed the 5' RACE reads with MiXCR anew, one entry per CDR3 protein. This table holds some 400,000 distinct CDR3 sequences, 6.2% found once. This chain links TRBV27 with TRBJ2-7; 10 nucleotides match TRBD2. The sample was PBMCs, taken 5 days after the yellow fever booster vaccination. This sequence was found in a man aged 30-40 years who received the YFV17D yellow fever vaccine. The CDR3 sequence: CASSLVGLATYEQYF. In nucleotides, the CDR3 is TGTGCCAGCAGTTTAGTGGGACTAGCGACCTACGAGCAGTACTTC.